This T cell receptor beta chain stems from a study of shared clonotypes between healthy human individuals. The CDR3 loop spans 15 amino acids. Trimming took 9 bases from V and 2 from J; bases not matched to a gene: 11. Germline assignment: CDR1 MNHNS and CDR2 SASEGT. Comment on this clone: Antigen: not known.

Each sorted subset replicate got 200 ng genomic DNA, roughly 30,000 genomes. Libraries were prepared by immunoSEQ multiplex PCR; TCRdb keeps only in-frame clonotypes and omits some of them. The data hold roughly 2 million clones, with about 95% observed a single time. Overall study findings and caveats: Sorted-subset sequencing, rarefaction showed, was incomplete despite large depth.

The naive CD8 subset, CD45RO-negative cells positively selected for CCR7, excluded terminally differentiated effector memory CD45RA+ cells. There were no recent acute infections or vaccinations among the donors, who were healthy HIV-negative adults. Sequenced sample: naive CD8+ T cells sorted from blood. This TCR derives from a man younger than 30 in good health. The V call is TRBV6-1, the J call TRBJ2-3; 7 bases line up with TRBD1. The CDR3 bases are TGTGCCAGATCCGCCGGGACAGCCTTCACAGATACGCAGTATTTT. Translated: CARSAGTAFTDTQYF.